This entry is about one TCR beta chain. The clone's antigen remains unknown. One base away there is no much larger clone; base qualities are not given. Libraries were made using the immunoSEQ multiplex PCR assay. Processing in the source paper ran as follows. Richness and clonality were used to summarize the repertoires, and clones that significantly expanded or contracted between pre- and post-therapy samples were identified. TCRdb took over this immuneACCESS table, retaining in-frame rearrangements with V and J assigned. Such tables are incomplete; in checked studies, under half of the missing clones stem from an unresolved V gene, and the remainder is unexplained. That table gives V, J and clone size, and the DNA gave D and trimming. This sample comprises fewer than 35,000 clones, about 85% of them detected only once. Jointly, the top ten make up 6% to 7% of the sample. The data belong to a study of neoadjuvant nivolumab and ipilimumab in lung cancer (TCRdb year 2020). In the study overall: Nivolumab was administered intravenously at 3 mg/kg on days 1, 15 and 29, and in the combination arm ipilimumab 1 mg/kg was added on day 1 only. The major pathologic response (MPR) rate in the intention-to-treat population in each study arm was designated as the primary trial endpoint. Of the 45 or so patients with operable NSCLC treated in the trial, about 23 were randomized to nivolumab monotherapy and approximately 20 to nivolumab plus ipilimumab. The study compared TCR repertoires in pretherapy (baseline) peripheral blood with TCR repertoires in tumors resected at surgery after neoadjuvant immune checkpoint blockade. Matched pretherapy and resected tumor pairs were analyzed from seven patients, of whom four had been treated with nivolumab and three with nivolumab plus ipilimumab. What the work shows at the level of the full study, not this receptor alone: A positive correlation was observed between pretherapy blood TCR richness and richness in tumors resected after neoadjuvant therapy (Spearman R ≈ 0.8). A small number of samples was subjected to TCR sequencing. No significant correlation was found between TCR clonality and pathologic tumor regression, and only one major-pathologic-response sample was available for the clonality analysis. TCR richness and clonality were greater in resected tumors than in tumor-adjacent uninvolved lung, and increases were seen in more dual-therapy-treated tumors. Tumor T-cell richness and clonality rose from pretherapy to surgery in three of three dual-therapy tumors but in only two of four nivolumab-treated tumors.

Trimming costs V 4 bases and J 13 bases, and their ends lie 21 bases apart. Including the terminal cysteine and phenylalanine, the CDR3 comprises 15 residues. Of all the DNA, just the CDR3 is kept, 45 bases in frame from base 1. CDR1 and CDR2 are drawn from the germline V gene: SGDLS, YYNGEE. The time point label here, explained by the study, means: pretherapy, before neoadjuvant immune checkpoint inhibitors. The samples were obtained from NEOSTAR, a phase 2 randomized trial that tested neoadjuvant nivolumab or nivolumab plus ipilimumab, followed by surgery, in operable NSCLC. The material was peripheral blood, obtained before neoadjuvant nivolumab, alone or with ipilimumab. The source of this sequence is an adult with non-small cell lung cancer. Recombination joined TRBV9 with TRBJ1-6, and the D gene may be TRBD1, 5 bases matching. The nucleotide sequence is given as TGTGCCAGCAGCTCAGTGGAGAACTCTGGGACCCCCCTCCACTTT. Its protein reads: CASSSVENSGTPLHF.